This passage covers 5 T cell receptor beta chains from one sample sequenced in a study of blood T cell repertoires in COVID-19. TCRdb keeps only in-frame clones here, not all; method: immunoSEQ multiplex PCR. This table has 60,000 to 75,000 clones, around 80% appearing once. The sequencing sample was made of peripheral blood. These receptor sequences come from a man in his fifties or sixties with active or convalescent COVID-19.

V usage is TRBV14 and J usage is TRBJ2-1, with 11 bases identical to TRBD2. The CDR3 is 16 residues long. In germline, CDR1 is SGHDN, CDR2 FVKESK. V trimming: 1 base; J trimming: 5 bases; junction bases outside the gene matches: 4. The CDR3 protein is CASSQVGLADDNEQFF. CDR3 sequence (DNA): TGTGCCAGCAGCCAAGTGGGACTAGCGGACGACAATGAGCAGTTCTTC.

The chain links TRBV29-1 to TRBJ2-7; D call uncertain. The CDR3 runs to 12 residues. Germline V gene data show CDR1 as SQVTM and CDR2 as ANQGSEA. Between the trimmed V and J ends, which lost 5 bases and 2 bases, there was a span of 10 bases. This CDR3 reads CSVTVRAYEQYF. CDR3 in DNA: TGCAGCGTTACGGTTAGAGCCTACGAGCAGTACTTC.

V and J are TRBV6-2 or TRBV6-3 and TRBJ2-7, with D tentatively TRBD2 (5 bases). Trimming cost V 2 bases and J 2 bases, with 7 bases left between them. This CDR3 spans 13 amino acids. The germline gives CDR1 MNHEY, CDR2 SVGEGT. CDR3 protein: CASSYRDAYEQYF. The DNA for the CDR3 is TGTGCCAGCAGTTACCGGGATGCCTACGAGCAGTACTTC.

This chain uses TRBV3-1 (or the pseudogene TRBV3-2) with TRBJ1-2; D is possibly TRBD1 (6 bases). Trimming removed 3 bases from V and 3 bases from J, with 14 bases in between. The germline CDR1 and CDR2 sequences are LGHDT and YNNKEL (reference sequence). The CDR3 is 15 amino acids. CDR3 nucleotides: TGTGCCAGCAGCCATAGTGACAGGCCTTACTATGGCTACACCTTC. Translating gives CASSHSDRPYYGYTF.

For the CDR3, the DNA is TGCGCCAGCAGCCAAGATGGACTAGCGGGGGGAGAGACCCAGTACTTC. Its protein is CASSQDGLAGGETQYF. This chain uses TRBV4-1 with TRBJ2-5, with 14 bases fitting TRBD2. Germline V lookup: CDR1 MGHRA, CDR2 YSYEKL. This CDR3 is built from 16 residues. V shed 0 bases, J shed 4 bases, and the junction held 1 base outside the gene matches.